Presented here are 21 T cell receptor beta chains from one specimen sequenced in a study of T cells after posttransplantation cyclophosphamide (dated by TCRdb to about 2016). Libraries came from the immunoSEQ multiplex PCR assay. TCRdb holds this immuneACCESS table with in-frame rearrangements only. Some clones are missing; in checked studies, unresolved V genes explain under half, and the rest has no known cause. For this sample the table reports roughly 42,000 clones, with no clone seen just once. The ten largest clones take up approximately 5% of the sample. The sequenced material came from PBMCs. The receptors here all came from a woman aged 45 to 65 in good health and a related stem cell transplant donor.

This clone occurred many times. V gene TRBV5-5 combines with J gene TRBJ2-5; D not resolved. The length of the CDR3 is 13 residues. The V gene's germline CDR1 is SGHKS and CDR2 YYEKEE (reference sequence). V lost 4 bases and J lost 0, with 7 bases in between. CDR3 loop: CASSPGYQETQYF. CDR3 nucleotide sequence: TGTGCCAGCAGCCCCGGGTACCAAGAGACCCAGTACTTC.

This clone was observed many times. The chain has TRBV5-5 and TRBJ1-1; D unclear. Trimming took off 0 bases at V and 1 base at J, with 10 bases between the two ends. Germline values: CDR1 SGHKS, CDR2 YYEKEE (reference sequence). The CDR3 is 15 residues long. The CDR3 coding sequence is TGTGCCAGCAGCTTGGTGATGCGGCCGAACACTGAAGCTTTCTTT. This sequence encodes CASSLVMRPNTEAFF.

As for this clone: Since a much larger clone is just one base distant, this may be a read error. The chain is built from TRBV6-1 and TRBJ2-5; 9 nucleotides align to TRBD1. The J call may not be correct, given that the DNA end is closer to TRBJ2-7. The CDR3 loop spans 12 amino acids. Germline values: CDR1 MNHNS, CDR2 SASEGT. CDR3 protein: CASSRDRDEQYF. DNA for the CDR3: TGTGCCAGCAGTCGGGACAGGGACGAGCAGTACTTC.

The sample holds many counts of this clone. The chain joins TRBV2 to TRBJ2-3; a weak D match, TRBD1 (5 bases). V was clipped by 2 bases and J by 2 bases, with 11 bases between them. The CDR3 length is 15 residues. The V gene's germline CDR1 is SNHLY and CDR2 FYNNEI. CDR3 region: CASSETGVHTDTQYF. CDR3 in DNA: TGTGCCAGCAGTGAAACAGGCGTCCACACAGATACGCAGTATTTT. The complete variable domain, with remaining parts taken from reference TRBV2 and TRBJ2-3, reads EPEVTQTPSHQVTQMGQEVILRCVPISNHLYFYWYRQILGQKVEFLVSFYNNEISEKSEIFDDQFSVERPDGSNFTLKIRSTKLEDSAMYFCASSETGVHTDTQYFGPGTRLTVL.

This clone occurred many times. V is TRBV28 and J is TRBJ1-5; 9 bases are a match to TRBD1. CDR3 length: 14 amino acids. The germline gives CDR1 MDHEN, CDR2 SYDVKM. The junction had 8 bases not matched to a gene; V was cut back by 7 bases and J by 7 bases. The DNA for the CDR3 is TGTGCCAGCATCCTGACAGGGGGGCGACAGCCCCAGCATTTT. The encoded protein is CASILTGGRQPQHF.

This clone was seen many times. The chain uses TRBV4-1 and TRBJ1-1, with D possibly TRBD1 on 5 matching bases. This CDR3 is 18 amino acids long. Germline CDR1 MGHRA, CDR2 YSYEKL. Trimming left V 1 base short and J 8 bases short, with 26 bases between. The CDR3 DNA reads TGCGCCAGCAGCCAAGGGGGGGTAAAGTCCCTAGGACTGTCCGAAGCTTTCTTT. This sequence encodes CASSQGGVKSLGLSEAFF.

There are many counts of this clone. The chain recombines TRBV5-1 with TRBJ2-3; possibly TRBD2 for D (7 bases). Trimming cost V 1 base and J 5 bases, with 14 bases left between them. The germline gives CDR1 SGHRS, CDR2 YFSETQ. This CDR3 spans 15 amino acids. The chain's CDR3 is CASSLWGGSGDTQYF. For the CDR3, the DNA is TGCGCCAGCAGCTTGTGGGGGGGCTCCGGAGATACGCAGTATTTT.

This clone was seen ten or more times. This chain links TRBV4-1 with TRBJ2-3; weak D call: TRBD2 (5 bases). The length of the CDR3 is 17 residues. CDR1 MGHRA and CDR2 YSYEKL come from the germline V gene. V was pared by 1 base and J by 1 base, with 15 bases between. The CDR3 sequence: CASSQARSPRGTDTQYF. CDR3 in DNA: TGCGCCAGCAGCCAAGCGAGGTCTCCGAGGGGCACAGATACGCAGTATTTT.

This clone was observed many times. This rearrangement joins TRBV18 to TRBJ2-7; a weak D match, TRBD2 (6 bases). With 6 bases removed from V and 3 bases from J, the gap between germline ends came to 18 bases. In germline, CDR1 is KGHSH, CDR2 LQKENI. The CDR3 spans 15 residues. The CDR3 loop is CASSLGGGLFYEQYF. For the CDR3, the DNA is TGTGCCAGCTCCCTTGGTGGGGGACTTTTCTACGAGCAGTACTTC.

This clone was counted many times. V is TRBV10-3 and J is TRBJ2-1; 13 positions match TRBD2. Germline CDR1 and CDR2: ENHRY and SYGVKD. With V trimmed by 10 bases and J by 5 bases, 2 bases remained unmatched. The CDR3 length is 13 residues. The CDR3 protein is CATGTSGDNEQFF. As DNA, the CDR3 is TGTGCCACCGGGACTAGCGGGGACAATGAGCAGTTCTTC.

This clone was counted many times. The rearrangement links TRBV2 to TRBJ1-1; D unresolved. The CDR3 has 14 amino acids. Germline V gene data show CDR1 as SNHLY and CDR2 as FYNNEI. V was shortened by 6 bases and J by 2 bases, with 13 bases between the two germline ends. DNA for the CDR3: TGTGCCAGCAGCGACCCGGGAAGCAACACTGAAGCTTTCTTT. Protein sequence: CASSDPGSNTEAFF. Full variable domain (remainder filled in from reference TRBV2 and TRBJ1-1): EPEVTQTPSHQVTQMGQEVILRCVPISNHLYFYWYRQILGQKVEFLVSFYNNEISEKSEIFDDQFSVERPDGSNFTLKIRSTKLEDSAMYFCASSDPGSNTEAFFGQGTRLTVV.

Ten or more counts support this clone. V is TRBV6-5 and J is TRBJ2-2; possible D gene TRBD1, 6 bases. The germline V gene encodes CDR1 MNHEY and CDR2 SVGAGI. Deletions cut 0 bases from V and 4 bases from J, with 12 bases between. CDR3 length: 16 residues. The CDR3 is CASSYSAGAGTGELFF. CDR3 sequence (DNA): TGTGCCAGCAGTTACTCCGCAGGGGCAGGCACCGGGGAGCTGTTTTTT.

This clone was detected many times. V gene TRBV7-8 combines with J gene TRBJ1-1, with unresolved D. The CDR3 is 17 residues long. The germline V gene has CDR1 SGHVS and CDR2 FQNEAQ. Trimming stripped 8 bases from V and 4 bases from J, with 26 bases between. In DNA, the CDR3 is TGTGCCAGCGTCCCGGTCCCCCTAAGAAGAGGAGGCACTGAAGCTTTCTTT. Protein product: CASVPVPLRRGGTEAFF.

This clone was counted many times. V gene TRBV7-6 combines with J gene TRBJ2-7; 9 bases fit TRBD1. The junction had 7 bases not matched to a gene; V was cut back by 4 bases and J by 0 bases. This CDR3 contains 16 residues. Germline assignment: CDR1 SGHVS and CDR2 FNYEAQ. The CDR3 here is CASSSITGGGSYEQYF. The CDR3 bases are TGTGCCAGCAGCTCAATAACAGGGGGCGGCTCCTACGAGCAGTACTTC.

This clone was found many times. The V gene is TRBV18, the J gene TRBJ1-6, with D uncertain. The CDR3 has 14 amino acids. The germline gives CDR1 KGHSH, CDR2 LQKENI. V was cut by 6 bases and J by 5 bases, with 11 bases left in between. Written as DNA, the CDR3 is TGTGCCAGCTCCCCCCTCGGGAATAATTCACCCCTCCACTTT. Its protein is CASSPLGNNSPLHF.

Ten or more counts support this clone. The V and J genes are TRBV28 and TRBJ1-2, with 9 positions matching TRBD1. V lost 6 bases to trimming and J lost 4 bases; unmatched junction nucleotides: 12. The CDR3 covers 16 residues. CDR1 and CDR2 from the germline V gene are MDHEN and SYDVKM. CDR3: CASSRLSTGGGYGYTF. DNA of the CDR3: TGTGCCAGCAGCCGTCTTTCGACAGGGGGAGGCTATGGCTACACCTTC.

This clone was recorded many times. This chain links TRBV4-3 with TRBJ1-2; TRBD1 aligns across 9 bases. Germline V gene lookup returns CDR1 LGHNA and CDR2 YSLEER. The CDR3 is made up of 14 amino acids. After removal of 4 bases from V and 4 bases from J, the junction contained 4 bases not matched to a gene. The CDR3 DNA sequence: TGCGCCAGCAGCCCCGGGACAGGGAGCTATGGCTACACCTTC. The encoded protein is CASSPGTGSYGYTF.

This clone was seen repeatedly, ten times or more. The chain combines TRBV29-1 with TRBJ1-2; no reliable D call. The CDR3 extends over 13 amino acids. V was trimmed by 3 bases and J by 4 bases, leaving 12 bases between them. Per the germline V gene, CDR1 is SQVTM and CDR2 is ANQGSEA. This CDR3 reads CSVDGGPSYGYTF. CDR3 sequence (DNA): TGCAGCGTTGACGGAGGACCCTCCTATGGCTACACCTTC. Full variable domain (rest looked up from reference TRBV29-1 and TRBJ1-2): SAVISQKPSRDICQRGTSLTIQCQVDSQVTMMFWYRQQPGQSLTLIATANQGSEATYESGFVIDKFPISRPNLTFSTLTVSNMSPEDSSIYLCSVDGGPSYGYTFGSGTRLTVV.

V usage is TRBV15 and J usage is TRBJ2-1, with a weak D call TRBD1 (7 bases). Germline V gene lookup returns CDR1 LNHNV and CDR2 YYDKDF (reference sequence). The CDR3 sequence is 14 residues long. Trimming left V 1 base short and J 9 bases short, with 13 bases between. The CDR3 sequence is CATSRAGGLGEQFF. For the CDR3, the DNA is TGTGCCACCAGCAGAGCAGGGGGGTTAGGTGAGCAGTTCTTC.

This clone has a count of ten or more. V is TRBV4-1 and J is TRBJ2-6, with D maybe TRBD1 (5 bases). The CDR3 totals 16 residues. Per germline, CDR1 MGHRA and CDR2 YSYEKL. The V gene lost 1 base and the J gene lost 2 bases, with 9 bases spanning the gap. The CDR3 region is CASSQVGPTGANVLTF. The CDR3 bases are TGCGCCAGCAGCCAAGTGGGGCCAACTGGGGCCAACGTCCTGACTTTC.

This clone was observed at least ten times. This chain joins TRBV4-3 and TRBJ2-2, with a weak D call TRBD1 (6 bases). The CDR3 consists of 15 residues. V was clipped by 3 bases and J by 3 bases, with 11 bases between them. Germline loops: CDR1 LGHNA, CDR2 YSLEER. Here the CDR3 DNA reads TGCGCCAGCAGCCAGCACAGGGCCGACACCGGGGAGCTGTTTTTT. Protein sequence: CASSQHRADTGELFF.